A single T cell receptor beta chain is shown here with its context. Use of 60 Vbeta and 13 Jbeta primers characterized the PCR. Using immunoSEQ multiplex PCR, the repertoire was profiled, and TCRdb retains in-frame clones only, with some absent. The sample lists roughly 300,000 clones; just over 85% were seen once. The sample originates from a study of cytomegalovirus exposure and HLA in healthy donors. After removal of 5 bases from V and 3 bases from J, the junction contained 6 bases not matched to a gene. CDR1 MNHEY and CDR2 SMNVEV come from the germline V gene (reference sequence). The CDR3 has 15 amino acids.

The gene calls are TRBV27 and TRBJ2-7; 11 nucleotides match TRBD2. The receptor was derived from a man between 40 and 49 years old in good health and CMV-seropositive. The specimen sequenced was PBMCs. CDR3 protein: CASSIRGTSGYEQYF. The CDR3 DNA reads TGTGCCAGCAGTATCCGCGGGACTAGCGGCTACGAGCAGTACTTC.